This TCR beta chain comes out of a study of blood T cell repertoires in COVID-19. Assay used: immunoSEQ multiplex PCR; TCRdb lists only in-frame clones, some missing. The sample includes hundreds of thousands of clones, approximately 88% of them seen just once. CDR1 is SGHRS, CDR2 YFSETQ, per germline. The V gene lost 1 base and the J gene lost 5 bases, with 15 bases spanning the gap. The CDR3 has 15 amino acids. The receptor was isolated from a woman aged 35 to 49 with acute COVID-19. V is TRBV5-1 and J is TRBJ1-1; D is uncertain. The specimen sequenced was PBMCs or T cells enriched from blood (not recorded which). In DNA form, the CDR3 reads TGCGCCAGCAGCTTGTTTGGGGAGAAAGGGACTGAAGCTTTCTTT. This gives the protein CASSLFGEKGTEAFF.